This T cell receptor beta chain comes out of a study of shared clonotypes between healthy human individuals. The overall study: The study used three CD4 naive, three CD4 memory, two CD8 naive and one CD8 memory plate per donor.

Methods used by the authors: ImmunoSEQ sequences covered only the junction and lacked quality scores; filtering therefore differed. Libraries were prepared by immunoSEQ multiplex PCR; TCRdb keeps only in-frame clonotypes and omits some of them. V, J and clone size derive from that table, while D and trimming were established from the DNA sequence. The table shows around 240,000 clones, with approximately 65% occurring only once. The donors were adults (healthy and HIV-negative) with no recent acute infections or vaccinations. Germline lookup yields CDR1 LNHNV and CDR2 YYDKDF (reference sequence). The CDR3 has 16 residues. With V trimmed by 2 bases and J by 1 base, 0 bases remained unmatched.

Sequenced input: memory CD4+ T cells sorted from blood. Subset of the sample: CD45RA-negative fraction. This clonotype was sampled from a man in his thirties or forties in good health. The chain links TRBV15 to TRBJ2-1, with 12 bases identical to TRBD2. CDR3 in DNA: TGTGCCACCAGCAGACTAGCGGGAGGGTCCTACAATGAGCAGTTCTTC. Its translation: CATSRLAGGSYNEQFF.